These 27 T cell receptor beta chains originate from one sample sequenced in a study of blood T cell repertoires in COVID-19. Produced via immunoSEQ multiplex PCR; TCRdb's table is partial and in-frame only. The data show roughly 300,000 clones, 83% seen once. Sequencing used peripheral blood. The receptors stem from a woman aged 45-60 years with acute or convalescent COVID-19.

The chain recombines TRBV7-2 with TRBJ1-1; weak D call: TRBD1 (6 bases). The CDR3 loop spans 15 amino acids. Per germline, CDR1 SGHTA and CDR2 FQGNSA. V was cut by 5 bases and J by 4 bases, with 17 bases left in between. The CDR3 DNA is TGTGCCAGCAGCCACCCCCCGACAGGTAGCACTGAAGCTTTCTTT. It encodes CASSHPPTGSTEAFF.

In its sample, this clone was seen once. This sequence joins TRBV12-3 or TRBV12-4 and TRBJ2-1; 7 bases agree with TRBD1. The CDR3 contains 12 residues. Unmatched junction bases numbered 6, after V lost 7 bases and J lost 9 bases. This chain's CDR3 is CASTVHRGEQFF. In DNA form, the CDR3 reads TGTGCCAGCACCGTCCACAGGGGTGAGCAGTTCTTC.

Details on this clone: Additional DNA sequences in this sample encode the identical CDR3. The rearrangement joins TRBV12-3 or TRBV12-4 to TRBJ1-3; D ambiguous. This CDR3 has 12 amino acids. V lost 7 bases to trimming and J lost 0 bases, with 4 bases between them. The CDR3 coding sequence is TGTGCCAGCACCTCCTCTGGAAACACCATATATTTT. Its protein product is CASTSSGNTIYF.

This clone showed up just a few times. Other DNA sequences in this specimen translate into the identical CDR3. The V call is TRBV5-1, the J call TRBJ1-1; D is possibly TRBD1 (5 bases). The length of the CDR3 is 13 residues. CDR1 is SGHRS and CDR2 is YFSETQ in the germline V gene. V lost 2 bases and J 5 bases, leaving 10 bases between the germline ends. CDR3 coding DNA: TGCGCCAGCAGCTTCACGGGGGGGACTGAAGCTTTCTTT. Translating gives CASSFTGGTEAFF.

This sequence joins TRBV7-2 and TRBJ1-1; D gene unclear. Deletions cut 4 bases from V and 0 bases from J, with 9 bases between. Germline CDR1 reads SGHTA; CDR2 reads FQGNSA. This CDR3 contains 14 residues. DNA of the CDR3: TGTGCCAGCAGCTCCAATGGAGTGAACACTGAAGCTTTCTTT. Its protein is CASSSNGVNTEAFF.

This chain uses TRBV2 with TRBJ1-2; the match to TRBD1 covers 7 bases. CDR1 and CDR2 (germline): SNHLY, FYNNEI. V shed 9 bases and J 5 bases; nucleotides not matched to a gene: 6. The CDR3 sequence is 12 residues long. The CDR3 sequence: CARDRVGYGYTF. DNA of the CDR3: TGTGCCAGAGACAGGGTGGGGTATGGCTACACCTTC.

This rearrangement joins TRBV7-2 to TRBJ2-7; 9 nucleotides agree with TRBD2. The CDR3 length is 15 residues. The V segment lost 5 bases and the J segment 1 base; nucleotides outside the gene matches: 6. Germline V gene lookup returns CDR1 SGHTA and CDR2 FQGNSA. CDR3 nucleotide sequence: TGTGCCAGCAGCCCCCGGACTAGCGCTTCCTACGAGCAGTACTTC. It translates to CASSPRTSASYEQYF.

The CDR3 DNA reads as TGCGCCAGCAGCCGTGGGAGGGACACTGAAGCTTTCTTT. It encodes CASSRGRDTEAFF. The gene calls are TRBV5-1 and TRBJ1-1; no definite D call. This CDR3 contains 13 residues. V lost 4 bases, J lost 3 bases, and 10 bases lay in between. CDR1 and CDR2 from the germline V gene are SGHRS and YFSETQ.

The rearrangement uses TRBV5-1 and TRBJ2-2; D might be TRBD1 (5 bases). CDR1 is SGHRS and CDR2 is YFSETQ in the germline V gene. Trimming removed 4 bases from V and 1 base from J, with 5 bases in between. This CDR3 region has 13 residues. CDR3 in amino acids: CASSTGNTGELFF. CDR3 coding DNA: TGCGCCAGCAGCACAGGGAACACCGGGGAGCTGTTTTTT.

The chain recombines TRBV27 with TRBJ1-3, with TRBD1 matching 7 bases. Germline CDR1 and CDR2: MNHEY and SMNVEV (reference sequence). This CDR3 has 20 residues. V dropped 7 bases and J dropped 0; count of bases not matched to a gene: 21. Written as DNA, the CDR3 is TGTGCCAGCATCGCCCCTCTTGGGACAGCAACCTTCCCCTCTGGAAACACCATATATTTT. Its translation is CASIAPLGTATFPSGNTIYF.

V is TRBV5-4 and J is TRBJ2-3, with D perhaps matching TRBD1 (6 bases). Germline V lookup: CDR1 SGHNT, CDR2 YYREEE (reference sequence). The CDR3 runs 14 residues. V lost 5 bases, J lost 1 base, and 11 bases lay in between. DNA of the CDR3: TGTGCCAGCAGTTTACAGGGTGGCACAGATACGCAGTATTTT. It is translated as CASSLQGGTDTQYF.

The chain is built from TRBV4-3 and TRBJ1-1, with D unclear. Looked up from germline, CDR1 is LGHNA and CDR2 is YSLEER. This CDR3 is built from 15 residues. V was shortened by 0 bases and J by 4 bases, with 12 bases between the two germline ends. The DNA for the CDR3 is TGCGCCAGCAGCCAAGATCCAAGACGGAGCACTGAAGCTTTCTTT. Translated: CASSQDPRRSTEAFF.

This chain connects TRBV27 to TRBJ2-3; TRBD2 agrees at 9 bases. The germline V gene encodes CDR1 MNHEY and CDR2 SMNVEV (reference sequence). The CDR3 has 16 residues. Unmatched junction bases numbered 3, after V lost 2 bases and J lost 0 bases. CDR3 coding DNA: TGTGCCAGCAGTTTAAGACTAGCGGTGAGCACAGATACGCAGTATTTT. Translation: CASSLRLAVSTDTQYF.

This clone was detected only a few times. This chain joins TRBV9 and TRBJ2-1; TRBD2 matches 7 bases. Germline values: CDR1 SGDLS, CDR2 YYNGEE. The CDR3 loop spans 15 amino acids. Losses at the gene ends were 3 bases for V and 6 bases for J; bases not matched to a gene: 9. CDR3 protein: CASSGSGAGTNEQFF. CDR3 nucleotide sequence: TGTGCCAGCAGCGGGAGCGGGGCAGGGACCAATGAGCAGTTCTTC.

This clone has only a few counts. The chain links TRBV4-2 to TRBJ1-2, with D perhaps TRBD1 (5 bases). V shed 4 bases and J shed 3 bases, with 15 bases lying between them. This CDR3 region has 15 residues. Germline V gene lookup returns CDR1 LGHNA and CDR2 YNFKEQ. The CDR3 region has the DNA TGTGCCAGCAGCCCGACCGGGCGGGGGGACTATGGCTACACCTTC. Protein: CASSPTGRGDYGYTF.

With regard to this clone: The same CDR3 can be traced to other DNA sequences in this sample. The chain has TRBV29-1 and TRBJ1-2; TRBD1 is a possible D gene (5 bases). V lost 4 bases to trimming and J lost 4 bases, with 13 bases between them. Germline CDR1 SQVTM, CDR2 ANQGSEA. CDR3 length equals 13 residues. CDR3 nucleotide sequence: TGCAGCGTTGCTTCCGGGCAGGGCTATGGCTACACCTTC. Protein sequence: CSVASGQGYGYTF.

This chain links TRBV5-1 with TRBJ1-1, with 9 nucleotides matching TRBD1. V dropped 3 bases and J dropped 3; count of bases not matched to a gene: 12. CDR1 is SGHRS, CDR2 YFSETQ, per germline. The CDR3 sequence is 17 residues long. In DNA, the CDR3 is TGCGCCAGCAGCTGGGGACAGGGAAGTGCGTCGGACACTGAAGCTTTCTTT. Its protein is CASSWGQGSASDTEAFF. Variable domain in full (rest from reference TRBV5-1 and TRBJ1-1): KAGVTQTPRYLIKTRGQQVTLSCSPISGHRSVSWYQQTPGQGLQFLFEYFSETQRNKGNFPGRFSGRQFSNSRSEMNVSTLELGDSALYLCASSWGQGSASDTEAFFGQGTRLTVV.

The V and J genes are TRBV14 and TRBJ2-1; D might be TRBD2 (6 bases). Trimming left V 4 bases short and J 0 bases short, with 13 bases between. CDR1 and CDR2 from the germline V gene are SGHDN and FVKESK. This CDR3 region has 16 residues. Written as DNA, the CDR3 is TGTGCCAGCAGCCGCAACCGGGAGCCCTCCTACAATGAGCAGTTCTTC. Protein product: CASSRNREPSYNEQFF.

The V gene is TRBV18, the J gene TRBJ1-5; TRBD1 matches 9 bases. Per germline, CDR1 KGHSH and CDR2 LQKENI. Germline trimming cut 1 base from V and 9 bases from J; bases unmatched to any gene: 10. The CDR3 extends over 16 amino acids. DNA for the CDR3: TGTGCCAGCTCACCACTACGGGACAGGGAGGTTCCGCCCCAGCATTTT. It yields the protein CASSPLRDREVPPQHF.

The chain combines TRBV6-6 with TRBJ2-1; 14 bases align to TRBD2. The germline CDR1 and CDR2 sequences are MNHNY and SVGAGI (reference sequence). The CDR3 runs to 16 residues. Trimming at V came to 5 bases and at J to 8 bases, leaving 8 bases not matched to a gene. The CDR3 loop reads CASSPTGTSGSYEQFF. DNA for the CDR3: TGTGCCAGCAGTCCGACCGGGACTAGCGGGAGTTATGAGCAGTTCTTC.

V usage is TRBV5-4 and J usage is TRBJ2-3; 7 positions match TRBD1. V lost 6 bases and J lost 4; bases outside the gene matches: 5. The CDR3 consists of 13 residues. Germline lookup yields CDR1 SGHNT and CDR2 YYREEE (reference sequence). The CDR3 DNA reads TGTGCCAGCACAACAACAGGGGCAGATACGCAGTATTTT. This sequence encodes CASTTTGADTQYF. The entire variable domain, with the rest obtained from reference TRBV5-4 and TRBJ2-3, is as follows: ETGVTQSPTHLIKTRGQQVTLRCSSQSGHNTVSWYQQALGQGPQFIFQYYREEENGRGNFPPRFSGLQFPNYSSELNVNALELDDSALYLCASTTTGADTQYFGPGTRLTVL.

In this sample, this clone turned up once. The chain links TRBV24-1 to TRBJ1-2; TRBD1 matches 8 bases. Germline V lookup: CDR1 KGHDR, CDR2 SFDVKD. The CDR3 has 14 amino acids. The J segment lost 6 bases and the V segment lost 4 bases, leaving 6 bases of the junction unmatched. CDR3 coding DNA: TGTGCCACCAGTGACCAGGACAGGGATAATGGCTACACCTTC. Protein product: CATSDQDRDNGYTF.

This chain links TRBV27 with TRBJ2-1; D possibly corresponds to TRBD2 (5 bases). Germline V gene sequence: CDR1 MNHEY, CDR2 SMNVEV (reference sequence). V shed 4 bases and J shed 9 bases, with 22 bases lying between them. The CDR3 loop spans 16 amino acids. The DNA of the CDR3 is TGTGCCAGCAGTTCCCTCCGCAGCGGTTTGTACGGTGAGCAGTTCTTC. Residues: CASSSLRSGLYGEQFF.

V and J are TRBV10-3 and TRBJ1-3; a weak D match, TRBD1 (6 bases). The CDR3 has 13 amino acids. Trimming cost V 6 bases and J 3 bases, with 9 bases left between them. Germline loops: CDR1 ENHRY, CDR2 SYGVKD. The CDR3 DNA is TGTGCCATCAGGACAGGTGGTGGAAACACCATATATTTT. This codes for CAIRTGGGNTIYF.

In its sample, this clone was seen once. The J gene is TRBJ2-2, the V gene TRBV9, with 8 bases identical to TRBD2. The CDR3 contains 18 residues. CDR1 SGDLS and CDR2 YYNGEE come from the germline V gene. The junction had 14 bases not matched to a gene; V was cut back by 3 bases and J by 4 bases. The CDR3 reads CASSAPRGGHRSTGELFF. CDR3 in DNA: TGTGCCAGCAGCGCTCCCCGGGGGGGCCACCGCAGCACCGGGGAGCTGTTTTTT.

CDR3 nucleotides: TGTGCCAGCCAGCAGGGTGACCAGCCCCAGCATTTT. Its protein is CASQQGDQPQHF. The V and J genes are TRBV2 and TRBJ1-5; D perhaps matches TRBD1 (5 bases). This CDR3 is built from 12 residues. Per germline, CDR1 SNHLY and CDR2 FYNNEI. V lost 8 bases and J 7 bases, leaving 12 bases between the germline ends.

The chain joins TRBV27 to TRBJ2-4; a possible D gene is TRBD1 (6 bases). Germline V gene sequence: CDR1 MNHEY, CDR2 SMNVEV (reference sequence). Between the trimmed V and J ends, which lost 7 bases and 8 bases, there was a span of 18 bases. This CDR3 has 14 residues. Here the CDR3 reads CASTSDSPNDIQYF. In DNA, the CDR3 is TGTGCCAGCACCTCGGACAGCCCCAATGACATTCAGTACTTC.